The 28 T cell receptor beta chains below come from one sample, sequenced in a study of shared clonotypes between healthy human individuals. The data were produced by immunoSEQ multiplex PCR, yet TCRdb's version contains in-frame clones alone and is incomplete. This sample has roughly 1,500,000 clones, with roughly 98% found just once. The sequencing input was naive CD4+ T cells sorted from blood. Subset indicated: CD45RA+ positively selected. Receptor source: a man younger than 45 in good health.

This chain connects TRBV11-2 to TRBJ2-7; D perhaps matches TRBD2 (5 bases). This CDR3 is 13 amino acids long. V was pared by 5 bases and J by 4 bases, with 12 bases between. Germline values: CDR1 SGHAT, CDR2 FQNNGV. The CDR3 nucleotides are TGTGCCAGCAGCGGATCCGGGGTTTACGAGCAGTACTTC. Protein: CASSGSGVYEQYF.

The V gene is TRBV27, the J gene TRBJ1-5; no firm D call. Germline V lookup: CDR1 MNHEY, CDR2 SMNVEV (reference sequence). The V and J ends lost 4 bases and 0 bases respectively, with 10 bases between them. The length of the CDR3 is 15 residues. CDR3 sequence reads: CASSSFFGSNQPQHF. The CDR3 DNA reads TGTGCCAGCAGTTCGTTTTTTGGTAGCAATCAGCCCCAGCATTTT.

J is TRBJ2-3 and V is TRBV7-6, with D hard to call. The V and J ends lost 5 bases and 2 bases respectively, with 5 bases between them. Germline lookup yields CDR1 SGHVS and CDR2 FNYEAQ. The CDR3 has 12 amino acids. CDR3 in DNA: TGTGCCAGCAGCACCTTCACAGATACGCAGTATTTT. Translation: CASSTFTDTQYF.

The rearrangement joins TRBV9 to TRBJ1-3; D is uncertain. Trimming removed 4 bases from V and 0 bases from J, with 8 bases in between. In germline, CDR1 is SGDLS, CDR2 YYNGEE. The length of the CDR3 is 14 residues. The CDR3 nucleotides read TGTGCCAGCAGCCCAAGTTCCTCTGGAAACACCATATATTTT. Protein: CASSPSSSGNTIYF.

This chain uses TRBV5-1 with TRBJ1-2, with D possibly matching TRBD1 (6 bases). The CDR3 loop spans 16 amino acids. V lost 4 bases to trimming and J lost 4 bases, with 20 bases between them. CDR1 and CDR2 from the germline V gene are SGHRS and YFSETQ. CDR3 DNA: TGCGCCAGCAGCCCACTAGGACAGTCTGGTACCTATGGCTACACCTTC. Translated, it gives CASSPLGQSGTYGYTF. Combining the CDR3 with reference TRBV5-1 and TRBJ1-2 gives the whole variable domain KAGVTQTPRYLIKTRGQQVTLSCSPISGHRSVSWYQQTPGQGLQFLFEYFSETQRNKGNFPGRFSGRQFSNSRSEMNVSTLELGDSALYLCASSPLGQSGTYGYTFGSGTRLTVV.

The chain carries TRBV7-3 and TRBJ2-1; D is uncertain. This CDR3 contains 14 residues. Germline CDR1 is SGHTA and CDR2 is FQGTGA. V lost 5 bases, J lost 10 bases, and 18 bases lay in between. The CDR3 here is CASSDGSNGGEQFF. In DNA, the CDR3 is TGTGCCAGCAGCGATGGATCAAACGGTGGGGAGCAGTTCTTC.

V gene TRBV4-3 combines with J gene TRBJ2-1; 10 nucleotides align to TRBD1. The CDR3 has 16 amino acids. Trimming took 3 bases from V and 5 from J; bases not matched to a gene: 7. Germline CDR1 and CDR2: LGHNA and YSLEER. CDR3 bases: TGCGCCAGCAGCCATAGTAGGACAGGGGGGAACAATGAGCAGTTCTTC. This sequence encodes CASSHSRTGGNNEQFF.

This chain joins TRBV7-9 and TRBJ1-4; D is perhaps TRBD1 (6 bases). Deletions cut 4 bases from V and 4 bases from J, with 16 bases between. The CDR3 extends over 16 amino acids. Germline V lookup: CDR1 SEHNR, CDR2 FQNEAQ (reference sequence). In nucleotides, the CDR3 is TGTGCCAGCAGCTCCAAGGGGGGCTCGGGTAATGAAAAACTGTTTTTT. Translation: CASSSKGGSGNEKLFF.

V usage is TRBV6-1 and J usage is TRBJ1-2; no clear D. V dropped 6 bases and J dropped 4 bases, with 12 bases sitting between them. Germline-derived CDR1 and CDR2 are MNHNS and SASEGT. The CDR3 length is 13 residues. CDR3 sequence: CASSPLDGYGYTF. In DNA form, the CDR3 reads TGTGCCAGCAGCCCACTCGACGGCTATGGCTACACCTTC.

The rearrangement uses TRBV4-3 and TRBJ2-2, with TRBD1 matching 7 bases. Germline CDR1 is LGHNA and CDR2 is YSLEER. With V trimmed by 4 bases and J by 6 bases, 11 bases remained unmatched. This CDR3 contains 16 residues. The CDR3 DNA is TGCGCCAGCAGCCCCAAGACAGGGTTTTCCCCCGGGGAGCTGTTTTTT. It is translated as CASSPKTGFSPGELFF.

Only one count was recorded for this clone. CDR3 in amino acids: CASSYLQHGTQYF. Written as DNA, the CDR3 is TGTGCCAGCAGTTACCTACAACACGGAACCCAGTACTTC. The chain uses TRBV6-5 and TRBJ2-5; D is undetermined. The germline CDR1 and CDR2 sequences are MNHEY and SVGAGI. V gave up 2 bases and J gave up 8 bases, with 12 bases separating them. The CDR3 is 13 residues long.

The CDR3 DNA is TGTGCCAGCAGGCTTAGCGGGAGCCCAGATGAGCAGTTCTTC. It is translated as CASRLSGSPDEQFF. The genes are TRBV6-5 and TRBJ2-1, with 9 bases lining up with TRBD2. This CDR3 is built from 14 residues. The junction had 8 bases not matched to a gene; V was cut back by 6 bases and J by 8 bases. Germline lookup yields CDR1 MNHEY and CDR2 SVGAGI.

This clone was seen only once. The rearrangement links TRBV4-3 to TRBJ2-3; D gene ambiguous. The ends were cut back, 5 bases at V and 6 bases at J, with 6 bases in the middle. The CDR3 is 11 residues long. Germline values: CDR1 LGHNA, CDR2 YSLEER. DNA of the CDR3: TGCGCCAGCAGCGGTTCGGATACGCAGTATTTT. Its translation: CASSGSDTQYF.

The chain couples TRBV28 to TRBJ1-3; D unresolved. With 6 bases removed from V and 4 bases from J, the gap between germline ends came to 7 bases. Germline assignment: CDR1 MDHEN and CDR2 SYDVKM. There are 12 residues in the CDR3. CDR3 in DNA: TGTGCCAGCAGGGGCTTCGGAAACACCATATATTTT. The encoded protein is CASRGFGNTIYF.

DNA for the CDR3: TGTGCCAGCAGCCCAGGGGTTAACACTGAAGCTTTCTTT. Its protein product is CASSPGVNTEAFF. The chain is built from TRBV5-4 and TRBJ1-1, with D perhaps matching TRBD1 (6 bases). The CDR3 loop spans 13 amino acids. The germline V gene encodes CDR1 SGHNT and CDR2 YYREEE (reference sequence). Trimming left V 4 bases short and J 2 bases short, with 9 bases between.

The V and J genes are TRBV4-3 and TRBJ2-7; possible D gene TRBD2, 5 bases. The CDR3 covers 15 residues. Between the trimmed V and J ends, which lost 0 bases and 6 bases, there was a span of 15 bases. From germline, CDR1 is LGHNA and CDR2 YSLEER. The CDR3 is CASSQDSLGDLEQYF. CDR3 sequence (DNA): TGCGCCAGCAGCCAAGACTCCCTCGGGGATCTCGAGCAGTACTTC.

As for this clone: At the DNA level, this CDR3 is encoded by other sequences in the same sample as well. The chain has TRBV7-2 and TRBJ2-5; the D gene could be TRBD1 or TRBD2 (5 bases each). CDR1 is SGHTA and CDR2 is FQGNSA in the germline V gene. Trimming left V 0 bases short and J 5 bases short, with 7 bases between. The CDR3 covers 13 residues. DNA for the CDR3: TGTGCCAGCAGCTTAGCCGGGGCGGAGACCCAGTACTTC. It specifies CASSLAGAETQYF.

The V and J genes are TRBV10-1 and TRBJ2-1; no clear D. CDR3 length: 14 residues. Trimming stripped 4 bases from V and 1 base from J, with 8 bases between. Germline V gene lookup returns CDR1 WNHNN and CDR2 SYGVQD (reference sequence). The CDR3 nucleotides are TGCGCCAGCAGTGGCAGTCCTTCCTACAATGAGCAGTTCTTC. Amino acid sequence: CASSGSPSYNEQFF.

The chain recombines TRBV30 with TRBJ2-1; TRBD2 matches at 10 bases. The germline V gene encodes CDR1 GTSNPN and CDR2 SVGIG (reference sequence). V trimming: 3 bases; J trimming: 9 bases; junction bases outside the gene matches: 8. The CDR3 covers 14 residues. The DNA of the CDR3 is TGTGCCTGGAGCCTACTAGCGGGACGCGGTGAGCAGTTCTTC. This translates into CAWSLLAGRGEQFF. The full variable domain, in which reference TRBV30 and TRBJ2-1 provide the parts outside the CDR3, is SQTIHQWPATLVQPVGSPLSLECTVEGTSNPNLYWYRQAAGRGLQLLFYSVGIGQISSEVPQNLSASRPQDRQFILSSKKLLLSDSGFYLCAWSLLAGRGEQFFGPGTRLTVL.

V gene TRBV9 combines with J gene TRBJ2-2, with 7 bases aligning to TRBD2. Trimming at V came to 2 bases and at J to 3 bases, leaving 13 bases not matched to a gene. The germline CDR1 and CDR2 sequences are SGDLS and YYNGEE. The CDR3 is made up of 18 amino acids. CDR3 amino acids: CASSVTTGAGLDTGELFF. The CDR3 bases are TGTGCCAGCAGCGTGACTACGGGAGCGGGATTGGACACCGGGGAGCTGTTTTTT.

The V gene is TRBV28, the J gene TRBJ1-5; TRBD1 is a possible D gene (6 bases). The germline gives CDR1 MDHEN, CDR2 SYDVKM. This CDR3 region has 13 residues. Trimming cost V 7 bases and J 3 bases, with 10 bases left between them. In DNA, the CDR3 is TGTGCCAGCAACGGGGGCTTCAATCAGCCCCAGCATTTT. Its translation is CASNGGFNQPQHF.

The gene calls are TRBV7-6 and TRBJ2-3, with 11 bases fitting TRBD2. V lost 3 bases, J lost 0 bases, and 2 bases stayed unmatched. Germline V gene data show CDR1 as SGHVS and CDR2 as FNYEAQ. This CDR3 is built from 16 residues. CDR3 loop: CASSFSGRVSTDTQYF. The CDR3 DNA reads TGTGCCAGCAGCTTTAGCGGGAGGGTGAGCACAGATACGCAGTATTTT.

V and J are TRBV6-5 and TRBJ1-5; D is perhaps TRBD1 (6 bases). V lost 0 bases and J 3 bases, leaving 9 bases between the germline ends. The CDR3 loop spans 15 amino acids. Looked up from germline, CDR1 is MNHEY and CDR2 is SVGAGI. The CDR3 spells CASSYSGAANQPQHF. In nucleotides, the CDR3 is TGTGCCAGCAGTTACTCGGGGGCTGCCAATCAGCCCCAGCATTTT.

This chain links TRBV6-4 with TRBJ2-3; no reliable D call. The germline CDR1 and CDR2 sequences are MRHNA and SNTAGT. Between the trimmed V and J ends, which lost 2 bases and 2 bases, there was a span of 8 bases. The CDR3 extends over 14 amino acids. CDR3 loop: CASSDGRFTDTQYF. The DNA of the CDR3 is TGTGCCAGCAGTGACGGCAGGTTCACAGATACGCAGTATTTT.

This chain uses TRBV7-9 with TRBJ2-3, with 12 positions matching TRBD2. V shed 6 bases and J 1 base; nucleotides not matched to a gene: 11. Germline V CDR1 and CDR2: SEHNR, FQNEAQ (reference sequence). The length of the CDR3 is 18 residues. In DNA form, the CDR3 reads TGTGCCAGCAGACTCACTAAACTAGCGGGAGGTGGCACAGATACGCAGTATTTT. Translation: CASRLTKLAGGGTDTQYF.

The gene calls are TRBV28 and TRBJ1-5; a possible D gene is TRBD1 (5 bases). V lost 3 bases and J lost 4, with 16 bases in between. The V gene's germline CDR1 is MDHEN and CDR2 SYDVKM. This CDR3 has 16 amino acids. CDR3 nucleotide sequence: TGTGCCAGCAGTTTGGGACTAATGAGTAGGAATCAGCCCCAGCATTTT. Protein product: CASSLGLMSRNQPQHF.

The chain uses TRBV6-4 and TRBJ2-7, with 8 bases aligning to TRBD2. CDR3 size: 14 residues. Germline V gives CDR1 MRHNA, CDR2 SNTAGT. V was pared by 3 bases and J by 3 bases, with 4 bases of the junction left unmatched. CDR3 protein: CASSEAGGDYEQYF. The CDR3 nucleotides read TGTGCCAGCAGTGAGGCGGGAGGCGACTACGAGCAGTACTTC.

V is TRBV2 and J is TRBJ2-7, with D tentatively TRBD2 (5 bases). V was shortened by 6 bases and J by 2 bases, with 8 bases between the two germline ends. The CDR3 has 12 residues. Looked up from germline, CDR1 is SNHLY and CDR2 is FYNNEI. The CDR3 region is CASRKEAYEQYF. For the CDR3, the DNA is TGTGCCAGCAGGAAGGAGGCCTACGAGCAGTACTTC.